The 20 T cell receptor beta chains reported below all come from one sample, sequenced in a study of T and B cells in COVID-19 patients. Multiplex PCR with BIOMED2 TRB-A/B primer pools amplified TRB rearrangements. TCRdb reprocessed the multiplex PCR reads with MiXCR, giving one entry per CDR3 protein. The sample has roughly 27,000 distinct CDR3 sequences, about 31% seen once; the top ten hold about 1.5%. Each TRB amplification used roughly 220-550 ng of genomic DNA from blood. Sequences were obtained from blood. All receptors come from a human donor who had recovered from COVID-19.

There are a few counts of this clonotype. CDR3 DNA: TGTGCCAGCAGAAAGAGGGGTGCAACTAATGAAAAACTGTTTTTT. Amino acids: CASRKRGATNEKLFF. The chain employs TRBV6-5 and TRBJ1-4, with TRBD1 as a possible D gene (5 bases). V gave up 6 bases and J gave up 0 bases, with 11 bases separating them. CDR3 length: 15 amino acids. Germline-derived CDR1 and CDR2 are MNHEY and SVGAGI.

This clonotype has more than one count but fewer than ten. The chain joins TRBV12-3 or TRBV12-4 to TRBJ2-3; 10 bases fit TRBD2. CDR3 length: 15 residues. Germline trimming cut 7 bases from V and 4 bases from J; bases unmatched to any gene: 8. DNA of the CDR3: TGTGCCAGCACCCAAGCGGGGGGGGCCGCAGATACGCAGTATTTT. Translation: CASTQAGGAADTQYF.

The chain employs TRBV6-1 and TRBJ2-7; no clear D. V gave up 0 bases and J gave up 0 bases, with 12 bases separating them. CDR1 MNHNS and CDR2 SASEGT come from the germline V gene. The CDR3 totals 16 residues. The CDR3 DNA follows: TGTGCCAGCAGTGAAGCGTCGGACCCCAACTCCTACGAGCAGTACTTC. Amino acid sequence: CASSEASDPNSYEQYF.

On this clonotype: A read error may be the cause here, since a much bigger clone is one base away. The gene calls are TRBV6-2 or TRBV6-3 and TRBJ2-5; 8 bases line up with TRBD1. The CDR3 has 13 amino acids. V lost 5 bases and J lost 7; bases outside the gene matches: 6. Per germline, CDR1 MNHEY and CDR2 SVGEGT. The CDR3 sequence is CASSRPGQGTQYF. In DNA, the CDR3 is TGTGCCAGCAGTCGCCCAGGACAGGGGACCCAGTACTTC.

The CDR3 DNA reads as TGTGCCAGCGGCCCGGGGAAAGCCCCCTACGAGCAGTACTTC. It encodes CASGPGKAPYEQYF. The rearrangement links TRBV27 to TRBJ2-7, with a weak D call TRBD2 (5 bases). The CDR3 is 14 amino acids. Germline assignment: CDR1 MNHEY and CDR2 SMNVEV (reference sequence). Trimming took off 8 bases at V and 2 bases at J, with 16 bases between the two ends.

This chain connects TRBV20-1 to TRBJ1-2, with unresolved D. Germline V CDR1 and CDR2: DFQATT, SNEGSKA (reference sequence). V was shortened by 5 bases and J by 4 bases, with 17 bases between the two germline ends. The length of the CDR3 is 14 residues. CDR3 sequence (DNA): TGCAGTGCTGATGGCCCTCGGGTGGGCTATGGCTACACCTTC. Its translation: CSADGPRVGYGYTF.

The chain employs TRBV24-1 and TRBJ2-2; a weak D match, TRBD1 (5 bases). The CDR3 is made up of 13 amino acids. Per the germline V gene, CDR1 is KGHDR and CDR2 is SFDVKD. Trimming stripped 10 bases from V and 0 bases from J, with 8 bases between. DNA for the CDR3: TGTGCCACTAGACAGCCGAACACCGGGGAGCTGTTTTTT. The encoded protein is CATRQPNTGELFF.

The chain has TRBV20-1 and TRBJ2-3, with D hard to call. This CDR3 comprises 12 residues. V lost 0 bases and J 5 bases, leaving 6 bases between the germline ends. Germline V gives CDR1 DFQATT, CDR2 SNEGSKA (reference sequence). The CDR3 nucleotides read TGCAGTGCTAGAGATGTGGTAGATACGCAGTATTTT. Protein: CSARDVVDTQYF.

This clonotype was counted once. J is TRBJ2-5 and V is TRBV7-6; 12 nucleotides match TRBD2. The CDR3 consists of 19 residues. The V segment lost 5 bases and the J segment 5 bases; nucleotides outside the gene matches: 18. Germline lookup yields CDR1 SGHVS and CDR2 FNYEAQ. CDR3 in amino acids: CASSLRLAGEDRSWETQYF. CDR3 in DNA: TGTGCCAGCAGCCTAAGACTAGCGGGAGAGGACAGGTCGTGGGAGACCCAGTACTTC.

There are a few counts of this clonotype. The gene calls are TRBV5-4 and TRBJ2-1; D is perhaps TRBD2 (6 bases). The germline V and J ends were trimmed by 7 bases and 4 bases, with 15 bases remaining between them. The CDR3 spans 14 residues. Germline CDR1 SGHNT, CDR2 YYREEE (reference sequence). CDR3 amino acids: CASGGTSAYNEQFF. In DNA, the CDR3 is TGTGCCAGCGGCGGGACTTCAGCTTACAATGAGCAGTTCTTC.

The V and J genes are TRBV20-1 and TRBJ2-7; 10 positions match TRBD1. The CDR3 has 13 residues. The junction had 6 bases not matched to a gene; V was cut back by 6 bases and J by 4 bases. Per germline, CDR1 DFQATT and CDR2 SNEGSKA (reference sequence). The DNA of the CDR3 is TGCAGTGCAAGCAGGGACAGGGGATACGAGCAGTACTTC. It specifies CSASRDRGYEQYF.

By its share, this clonotype is medium-sized (0.01 to 0.1%). The V gene is TRBV29-1, the J gene TRBJ2-7; D is unclear. The germline V gene has CDR1 SQVTM and CDR2 ANQGSEA. There are 11 residues in the CDR3. Trimming pared 4 bases from V and 6 bases from J, leaving 10 bases between. Written as DNA, the CDR3 is TGCAGCGTTGGTAGGGCCCTCGAGCAGTACTTC. Translation gives CSVGRALEQYF.

The rearrangement joins TRBV20-1 to TRBJ1-2; D gene unclear. Germline V CDR1 and CDR2: DFQATT, SNEGSKA (reference sequence). The length of the CDR3 is 12 residues. The V gene lost 6 bases and the J gene lost 4 bases, with 12 bases spanning the gap. The DNA for the CDR3 is TGCAGTGCCGGCGGTAGAGGCTATGGCTACACCTTC. It specifies CSAGGRGYGYTF.

The CDR3 coding sequence is TGTGCCAGCAGCCAAGAAAGTCAGGGTGCCTACGAGCAGTACTTC. It translates to CASSQESQGAYEQYF. V and J are TRBV4-2 and TRBJ2-7; possible D gene TRBD1, 5 bases. Trimming stripped 0 bases from V and 2 bases from J, with 11 bases between. Germline CDR1 is LGHNA and CDR2 is YNFKEQ. The CDR3 length is 15 residues.

The chain employs TRBV20-1 and TRBJ1-1, with TRBD1 as a possible D gene (6 bases). The V end lost 5 bases, the J end lost 4 bases, and 17 bases lay between the germline ends. The germline gives CDR1 DFQATT, CDR2 SNEGSKA (reference sequence). The CDR3 consists of 14 residues. The CDR3 sequence: CSALRGAVATEAFF. CDR3 coding DNA: TGCAGTGCTCTCCGGGGGGCTGTGGCCACTGAAGCTTTCTTT.

This clonotype was recorded at least ten times. The chain carries TRBV19 and TRBJ2-3; weak D call: TRBD2 (6 bases). The germline V gene has CDR1 LNHDA and CDR2 SQIVND (reference sequence). V lost 8 bases and J 0 bases, leaving 15 bases between the germline ends. The CDR3 has 15 amino acids. The CDR3 reads CASGPGGGSTDTQYF. The CDR3 DNA is TGTGCCAGTGGCCCAGGTGGGGGGAGCACAGATACGCAGTATTTT.

This clonotype is medium-sized in the sample. This chain links TRBV29-1 with TRBJ2-1; 8 bases agree with TRBD1. This CDR3 is 16 amino acids long. Per the germline V gene, CDR1 is SQVTM and CDR2 is ANQGSEA. V shed 1 base, J shed 0 bases, and the junction held 5 bases outside the gene matches. CDR3 sequence: CSVEAPRGHSYNEQFF. CDR3 nucleotide sequence: TGCAGCGTTGAAGCCCCCAGGGGGCACTCCTACAATGAGCAGTTCTTC.

This clonotype came up many times. The chain couples TRBV10-3 to TRBJ1-3; D is unclear. The CDR3 covers 12 residues. The V and J ends lost 4 bases and 6 bases respectively, with 7 bases between them. CDR1 is ENHRY and CDR2 is SYGVKD in the germline V gene. CDR3 loop: CAISAAENTIYF. CDR3 nucleotides: TGTGCCATCAGTGCAGCCGAAAACACCATATATTTT.

This clonotype is medium-sized (0.01 to 0.1%) in the sample. This chain joins TRBV19 and TRBJ2-2; D remains ambiguous. Germline V lookup: CDR1 LNHDA, CDR2 SQIVND (reference sequence). V was trimmed by 4 bases and J by 1 base, leaving 7 bases between them. The CDR3 covers 14 residues. In DNA, the CDR3 is TGTGCCAGTAGTAACCTGGGGAACACCGGGGAGCTGTTTTTT. Translating gives CASSNLGNTGELFF.

The chain uses TRBV11-2 and TRBJ2-7, with 7 bases identical to TRBD2. V shed 4 bases and J 9 bases; nucleotides not matched to a gene: 6. The CDR3 length is 12 residues. The germline V gene encodes CDR1 SGHAT and CDR2 FQNNGV. The chain's CDR3 is CASSWEGFGQYF. The DNA of the CDR3 is TGTGCCAGCAGCTGGGAGGGTTTCGGGCAGTACTTC.